This entry features one T cell receptor beta chain sequence. This clonotype appeared many times. Its recognized antigen is unknown. Base qualities were left out, and no much larger clone turns up one base away. Two rounds of multiplex PCR were performed to amplify the TCR beta CDR3 region from genomic DNA. The first PCR round used primers specific to each TRBV and TRBJ gene, with sequences filed in Chinese patent CN105087789A. Universal primers were used in the second round of PCR. The Roche High Pure PCR Template Preparation Kit was used to extract genomic DNA from frozen PBMCs. An Illumina HiSeq 3000 was used to sequence the libraries paired-end with 151 bp reads. On the study's bioinformatics: CutAdapt was used to discard raw reads that did not contain the multiplex PCR primer sequences. Using PEAR, the high-quality paired reads were merged into contigs. MiXCR assigned TRB V, D and J gene segments to each contig by aligning to reference sequences. CDR3 sequences were clustered by base quality and sequence similarity to remove sequencing errors. Diversity was measured as Shannon entropy normalized by the natural log of productive TCR sequence number. One minus Shannon entropy divided by the natural log of the number of unique clonotypes was used as the definition of clonality. Progression-free survival cut-offs for repertoire metrics were chosen using the Youden index of ROC curves, with analyses run in R 3.5.3. Clones were called with MiXCR by TCRdb after fastp trimmed the public reads at Q25, and only in-frame beta chains were retained. Rows merge per CDR3 protein into single entries with the most common DNA and genes. The V and J calls were determined by TCRdb, not by the authors. The sample has almost 40,000 distinct CDR3 sequences on record, 24% of them singletons. The ten most abundant clones make up 20% to 30% of the sample.

The entry originates in a study of prognosis after radiotherapy for stage I lung cancer (dated by TCRdb to the early 2020s). As for the study more broadly: Fewer than 20 stage I NSCLC patients were enrolled in Nanjing, China, between April 2018 and January 2019. In about 15 patients the disease was a newly diagnosed primary stage I lung tumor, whereas a few had oligometastatic NSCLC following surgical resection of the primary tumor. All patients were considered medically inoperable, owing to comorbidities in around eleven and refusal of surgery in several. The cohort was made up of under 15 men and several women, with a median age of about 74 years and an age range of 53 to 84 years. Tumor histology was squamous cell carcinoma in several patients and adenocarcinoma in about a dozen. Image-guided IMRT or VMAT was used to deliver SBRT in 3 to 5 fractions at a biologically effective dose of at least 100 Gy. In every patient, SBRT was given without any concurrent therapy. Four of the 19 patients developed distant metastases after SBRT, at a median of around seven months; the other 15 showed no significant progression. The study profiled peripheral blood TCR beta repertoires from stage I NSCLC patients before and after stereotactic body radiotherapy and related them to distant failure. For each of the 20 or so patients, one blood sample was taken before SBRT and one after, so the study sequenced about 40 samples in total. Findings and caveats that apply to the study as a whole: Whether the expanded TCR clones were tumor-specific was not determined. None of the reported P values were adjusted for multiple comparisons. The study was limited by the small cohort and short follow-up, and independent validation of the study findings is required. Differences by metastasis status were reportedly seen in TRBV and TRBJ usage frequencies, involving two V genes at baseline and, after SBRT, several V genes and two J genes. Post-SBRT Shannon entropy and its change from baseline were lower in patients who developed distant metastases; baseline Shannon entropy was not associated with metastases. Unique TCR clone counts fell after SBRT (median about 10,000 before versus under 8,000 after; Wilcoxon paired P=0.011).

Trimmed from V: 0 bases; trimmed from J: 7 bases; junction bases lacking a gene match: 5. The CDR3 sequence holds 15 residues, the cysteine and phenylalanine included. The CDR3 DNA has 45 bases and is translated from base 1. The germline V gene sets CDR1 to SGHRS and CDR2 to YFSETQ. All patients had node-negative disease on CT and PET/CT, and none had a history of other malignancies or prior chemotherapy or radiotherapy. At each of the two time points, around 6 milliliters of peripheral venous blood were collected into EDTA tubes. Ficoll-Paque Plus density-gradient centrifugation was used to isolate PBMCs. Samples were stored at -80°C immediately after collection until analysis.

The chain uses TRBV5-1 and TRBJ2-1, with 9 bases aligning to TRBD1. This sequence originates from a donor of 50 years or more with non-small cell lung cancer. This sample comprised PBMCs, obtained before or after stereotactic body radiation therapy (not recorded which). The CDR3 in this case is CASSLGQGVGNEQFF. The DNA reads as follows: TGCGCCAGCAGCTTGGGACAGGGGGTCGGTAATGAGCAGTTCTTC.